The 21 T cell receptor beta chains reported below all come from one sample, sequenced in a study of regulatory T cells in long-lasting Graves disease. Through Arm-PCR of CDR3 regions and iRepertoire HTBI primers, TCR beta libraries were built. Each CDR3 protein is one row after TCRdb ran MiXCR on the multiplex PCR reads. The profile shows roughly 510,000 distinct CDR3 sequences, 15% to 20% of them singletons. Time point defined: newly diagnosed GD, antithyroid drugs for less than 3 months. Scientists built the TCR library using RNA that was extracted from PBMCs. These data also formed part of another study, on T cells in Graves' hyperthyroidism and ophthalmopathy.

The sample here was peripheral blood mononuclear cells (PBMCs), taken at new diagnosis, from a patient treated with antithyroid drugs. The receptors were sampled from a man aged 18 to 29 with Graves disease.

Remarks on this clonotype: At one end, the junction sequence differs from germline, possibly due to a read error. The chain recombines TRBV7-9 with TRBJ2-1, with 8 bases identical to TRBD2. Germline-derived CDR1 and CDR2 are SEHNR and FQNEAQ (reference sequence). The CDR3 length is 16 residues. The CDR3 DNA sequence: TGTGCCAGCAGCTTCGCCGGGACTAGTCCTTACAATGAGCTGTTCTTC. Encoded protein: CASSFAGTSPYNELFF. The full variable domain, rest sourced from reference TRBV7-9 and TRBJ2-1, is DTGVSQNPRHKITKRGQNVTFRCDPISEHNRLYWYRQTLGQGPEFLTYFQNEAQLEKSRLLSDRFSAERPKGSFSTLEIQRTEQGDSAMYLCASSFAGTSPYNELFFGPGTRLTVL.

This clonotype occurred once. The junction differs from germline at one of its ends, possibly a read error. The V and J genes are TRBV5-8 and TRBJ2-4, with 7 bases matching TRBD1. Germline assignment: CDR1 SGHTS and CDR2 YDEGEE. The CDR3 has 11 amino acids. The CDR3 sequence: CASSFQQGWDF. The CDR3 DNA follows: TGTGCCAGCAGCTTCCAACAGGGGTGGGACTTC.

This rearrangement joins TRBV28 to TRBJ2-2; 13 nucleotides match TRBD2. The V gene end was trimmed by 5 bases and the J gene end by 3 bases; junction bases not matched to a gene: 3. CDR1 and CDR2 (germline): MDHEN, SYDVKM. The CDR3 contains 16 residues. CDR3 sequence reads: CASSIGLAGDTGELFF. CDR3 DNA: TGTGCCAGCAGTATAGGACTAGCGGGAGACACCGGGGAGCTGTTTTTT.

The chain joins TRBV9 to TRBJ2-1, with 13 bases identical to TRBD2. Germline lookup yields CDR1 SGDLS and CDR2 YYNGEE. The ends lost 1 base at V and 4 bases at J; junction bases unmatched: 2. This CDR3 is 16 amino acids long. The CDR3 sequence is CASSVSGLAGYNEQFF. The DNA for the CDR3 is TGTGCCAGCAGCGTATCGGGACTAGCGGGGTACAATGAGCAGTTCTTC.

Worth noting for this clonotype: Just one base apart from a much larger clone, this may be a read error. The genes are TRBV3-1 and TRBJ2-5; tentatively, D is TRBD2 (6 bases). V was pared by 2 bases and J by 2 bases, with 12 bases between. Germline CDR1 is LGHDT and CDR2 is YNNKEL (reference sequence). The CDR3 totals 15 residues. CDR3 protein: CASSQRGGLQETQYF. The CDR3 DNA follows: TGTGCCAGCAGCCAACGGGGAGGATTACAAGAGACCCAGTACTTC.

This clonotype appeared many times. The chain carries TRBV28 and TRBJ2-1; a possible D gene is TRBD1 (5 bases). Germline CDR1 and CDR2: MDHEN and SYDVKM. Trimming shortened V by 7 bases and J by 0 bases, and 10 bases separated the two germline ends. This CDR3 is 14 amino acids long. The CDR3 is CASMGQGSYNEQFF. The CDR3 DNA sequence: TGTGCCAGCATGGGGCAGGGCTCCTACAATGAGCAGTTCTTC.

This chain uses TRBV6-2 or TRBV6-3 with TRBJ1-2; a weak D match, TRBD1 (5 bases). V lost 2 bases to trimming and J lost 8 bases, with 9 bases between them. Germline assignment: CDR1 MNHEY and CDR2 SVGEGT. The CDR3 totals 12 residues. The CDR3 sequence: CASSYTGTGYTF. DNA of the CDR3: TGTGCCAGCAGTTACACGGGGACGGGCTACACCTTC.

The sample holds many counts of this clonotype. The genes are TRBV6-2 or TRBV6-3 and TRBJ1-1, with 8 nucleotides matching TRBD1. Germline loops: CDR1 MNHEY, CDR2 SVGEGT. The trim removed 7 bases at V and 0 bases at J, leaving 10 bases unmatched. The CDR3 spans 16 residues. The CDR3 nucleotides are TGTGCCAGCAACCCATTCAGGGGGCCGATGAACACTGAAGCTTTCTTT. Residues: CASNPFRGPMNTEAFF.

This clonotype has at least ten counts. The CDR3 DNA follows: TGCAGCGTTGGACCGGACGGAAGGGGAGAGACCCAGTACTTC. This gives the protein CSVGPDGRGETQYF. This chain uses TRBV29-1 with TRBJ2-5; D is perhaps TRBD1 (5 bases). The CDR3 covers 14 residues. The V gene's germline CDR1 is SQVTM and CDR2 ANQGSEA. V lost 4 bases and J 4 bases, leaving 16 bases between the germline ends.

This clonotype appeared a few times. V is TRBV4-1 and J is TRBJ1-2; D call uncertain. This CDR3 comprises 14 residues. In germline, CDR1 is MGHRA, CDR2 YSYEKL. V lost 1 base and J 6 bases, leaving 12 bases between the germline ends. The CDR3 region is CASSQGPNGNGYTF. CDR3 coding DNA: TGCGCCAGCAGCCAAGGCCCGAATGGAAATGGCTACACCTTC.

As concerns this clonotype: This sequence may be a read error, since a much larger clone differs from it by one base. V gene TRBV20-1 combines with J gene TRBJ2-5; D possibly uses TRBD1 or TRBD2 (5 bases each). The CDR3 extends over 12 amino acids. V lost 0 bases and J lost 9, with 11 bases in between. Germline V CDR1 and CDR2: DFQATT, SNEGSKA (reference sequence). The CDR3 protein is CSAREGVEAQYF. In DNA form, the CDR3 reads TGCAGTGCTAGAGAAGGGGTGGAGGCCCAGTACTTC.

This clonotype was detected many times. For the CDR3, the DNA is TGTGCCAGCAGACATCCGGGACTAGGTCGCAACATTCAGTACTTC. It codes for CASRHPGLGRNIQYF. The chain uses TRBV11-2 and TRBJ2-4; 8 bases line up with TRBD2. This CDR3 contains 15 residues. Unmatched junction bases numbered 11, after V lost 6 bases and J lost 7 bases. Germline V CDR1 and CDR2: SGHAT, FQNNGV.

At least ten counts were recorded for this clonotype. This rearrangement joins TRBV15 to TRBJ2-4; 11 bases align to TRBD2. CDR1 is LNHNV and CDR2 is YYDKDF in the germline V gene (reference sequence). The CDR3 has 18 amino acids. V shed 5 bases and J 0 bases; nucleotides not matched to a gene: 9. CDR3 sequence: CATSLSSGRAAAKNIQYF. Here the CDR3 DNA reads TGTGCCACCAGCTTGAGTAGCGGGAGGGCGGCAGCCAAAAACATTCAGTACTTC.

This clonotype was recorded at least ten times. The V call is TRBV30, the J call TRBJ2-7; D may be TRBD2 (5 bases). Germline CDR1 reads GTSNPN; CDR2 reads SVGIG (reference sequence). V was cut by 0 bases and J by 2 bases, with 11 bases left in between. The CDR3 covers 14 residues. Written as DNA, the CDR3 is TGTGCCTGGAGTGTCGGAGGTGGGGCCTACGAGCAGTACTTC. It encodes CAWSVGGGAYEQYF.

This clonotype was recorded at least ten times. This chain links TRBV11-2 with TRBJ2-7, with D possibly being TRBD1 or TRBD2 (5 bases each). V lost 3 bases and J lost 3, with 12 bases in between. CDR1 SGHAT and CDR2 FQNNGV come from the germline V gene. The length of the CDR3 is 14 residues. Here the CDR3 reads CASSFGQGVYEQYF. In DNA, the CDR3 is TGTGCCAGCAGCTTTGGGCAGGGAGTCTACGAGCAGTACTTC.

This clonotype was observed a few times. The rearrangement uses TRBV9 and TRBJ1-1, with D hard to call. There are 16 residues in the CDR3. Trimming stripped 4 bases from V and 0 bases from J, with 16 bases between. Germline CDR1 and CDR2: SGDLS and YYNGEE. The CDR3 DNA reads TGTGCCAGCAGCCCCCACACGTCGGGGATGAACACTGAAGCTTTCTTT. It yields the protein CASSPHTSGMNTEAFF.

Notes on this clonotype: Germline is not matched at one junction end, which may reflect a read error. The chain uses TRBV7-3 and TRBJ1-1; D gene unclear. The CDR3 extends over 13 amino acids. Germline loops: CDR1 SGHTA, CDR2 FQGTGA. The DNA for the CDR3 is TGTGCCAGCAGCCGCACAAGGAACACTGAAGCTTCCTTT. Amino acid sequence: CASSRTRNTEASF.

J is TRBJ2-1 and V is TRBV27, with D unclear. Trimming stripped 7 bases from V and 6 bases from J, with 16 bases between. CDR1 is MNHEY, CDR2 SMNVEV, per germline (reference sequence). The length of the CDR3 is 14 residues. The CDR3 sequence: CASISSPSGNEQFF. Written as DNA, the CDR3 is TGTGCCAGCATATCTTCGCCCTCGGGCAATGAGCAGTTCTTC.

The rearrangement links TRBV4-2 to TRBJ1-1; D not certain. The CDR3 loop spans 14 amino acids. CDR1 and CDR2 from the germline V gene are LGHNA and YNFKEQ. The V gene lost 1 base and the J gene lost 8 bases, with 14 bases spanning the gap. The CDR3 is CASSQVGSGLEAFF. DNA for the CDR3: TGTGCCAGCAGCCAAGTGGGTAGCGGGCTGGAAGCTTTCTTT.

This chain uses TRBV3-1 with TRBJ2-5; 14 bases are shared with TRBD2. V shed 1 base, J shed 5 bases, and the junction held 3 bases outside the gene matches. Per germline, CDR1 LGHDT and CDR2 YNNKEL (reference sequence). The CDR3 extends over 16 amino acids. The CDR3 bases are TGTGCCAGCAGCCAAGGACTAGCGGGAGGGGTTGAGACCCAGTACTTC. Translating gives CASSQGLAGGVETQYF.

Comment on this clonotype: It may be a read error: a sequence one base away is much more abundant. CDR3 protein: CASSPGGGSTEAFF. For the CDR3, the DNA is TGTGCCAGCAGCCCAGGGGGGGGGAGCACTGAAGCTTTCTTT. The chain combines TRBV5-4 with TRBJ1-1, with TRBD1 identical over 7 bases. The V and J ends lost 4 bases and 4 bases, in that order; junction bases with no gene match: 7. CDR3 length: 14 amino acids. Germline V CDR1 and CDR2: SGHNT, YYREEE (reference sequence).